This T cell receptor beta chain is from a study of cytomegalovirus exposure and HLA in healthy donors. Study-wide background: Approximately 77 million unique TCRs from HLA-typed donors were held in an early release of data. Study results and caveats: Looking again later, the authors saw that most CMV-associated TCR beta chains seemed HLA-restricted. Available immune exposure information covered CMV serostatus only. Analysis was performed later, and it showed HLA-associated TCR beta chains to be more clonally expanded than equally common others.

CDR1 is MNHNY, CDR2 SVGAGI, per germline (reference sequence). The CDR3 is 14 residues long. Trimming left V 2 bases short and J 0 bases short, with 7 bases between. PCR amplification relied on 60 Vbeta primers (plus 13 Jbeta primers). TCRdb's copy holds only in-frame clones and misses some; the assay was immunoSEQ multiplex PCR. The sample has approximately 190,000 clones; more than 70% are singletons. Details on this clone: Its antigen is still unknown.

Sequencing used PBMCs. The chain links TRBV6-6 to TRBJ1-1, with unresolved D. This clonotype originated in a man aged 40-49 years in good health and CMV-seropositive. The CDR3, as DNA: TGTGCCAGCAGTTACCTGGGCCTGAACACTGAAGCTTTCTTT. Encoded protein: CASSYLGLNTEAFF.